The 8 T cell receptor beta chains given below trace back to one sample, sequenced in a study of T cells of healthy individuals. TCRdb reprocessed the 5' RACE reads with MiXCR, giving one entry per CDR3 protein. This table has about 96,000 distinct CDR3 sequences, approximately 15% appearing once. These receptors all come from a human donor in good health.

The chain has TRBV15 and TRBJ2-1; TRBD1 or TRBD2 may be the D gene (5 bases each). Trimming removed 0 bases at V and 4 bases at J, with 13 bases between. CDR1 is LNHNV and CDR2 is YYDKDF in the germline V gene (reference sequence). CDR3 size: 16 residues. As DNA, the CDR3 is TGTGCCACCAGCAGAGATCCGGGACGGATTTACAATGAGCAGTTCTTC. This sequence encodes CATSRDPGRIYNEQFF.

This clonotype has more than one count but fewer than ten. V usage is TRBV20-1 and J usage is TRBJ2-1; the D is unclear. With 5 bases removed from V and 10 bases from J, the gap between germline ends came to 9 bases. Germline-derived CDR1 and CDR2 are DFQATT and SNEGSKA (reference sequence). This CDR3 spans 10 amino acids. CDR3 in DNA: TGCAGTGCTCCCTTGGGGGAGCAGTTCTTC. Its translation: CSAPLGEQFF.

The chain employs TRBV2 and TRBJ1-5; D uncertain. The germline gives CDR1 SNHLY, CDR2 FYNNEI. Trimming took off 7 bases at V and 0 bases at J, with 7 bases between the two ends. The length of the CDR3 is 13 residues. CDR3 in DNA: TGTGCCAGCAAGGGTAATAGCAATCAGCCCCAGCATTTT. It yields the protein CASKGNSNQPQHF.

This chain links TRBV6-5 with TRBJ2-3, with TRBD2 matching 11 bases. The V and J ends lost 7 bases and 5 bases, in that order; junction bases with no gene match: 8. The CDR3 is made up of 15 amino acids. Germline CDR1 is MNHEY and CDR2 is SVGAGI. Written as DNA, the CDR3 is TGTGCCAGCACTGAGACTAGCGGGGTCCTAGATACGCAGTATTTT. This codes for CASTETSGVLDTQYF.

This clonotype was picked up a small number of times. The gene calls are TRBV2 and TRBJ1-2; 9 bases map to TRBD1. J was trimmed by 7 bases and V by 6 bases; bases with no gene match: 6. Germline V CDR1 and CDR2: SNHLY, FYNNEI. The CDR3 loop spans 13 amino acids. In nucleotides, the CDR3 is TGTGCCAGCAGAGACAGGGGGAAGAGTGGCTACACCTTC. Amino acids: CASRDRGKSGYTF.

This clonotype has a handful of counts. This sequence joins TRBV20-1 and TRBJ2-1, with D possibly TRBD1 on 6 matching bases. V was cut by 8 bases and J by 0 bases, with 14 bases left in between. The CDR3 contains 14 residues. The germline CDR1 and CDR2 sequences are DFQATT and SNEGSKA (reference sequence). The CDR3 spells CSRIGTHSYNEQFF. CDR3 nucleotide sequence: TGCAGTCGGATCGGGACACACTCCTACAATGAGCAGTTCTTC.

This clonotype has only a few counts. The genes are TRBV4-1 and TRBJ2-1, with 10 bases lining up with TRBD1. The CDR3 length is 15 residues. The junction had 1 base not matched to a gene; V was cut back by 3 bases and J by 2 bases. Germline lookup yields CDR1 MGHRA and CDR2 YSYEKL. DNA of the CDR3: TGCGCCAGCAGCCACGGGACAGGGGCCTACAATGAGCAGTTCTTC. Its translation is CASSHGTGAYNEQFF.

This clonotype was seen many times. The rearrangement links TRBV5-4 to TRBJ2-1; D remains ambiguous. The germline V and J ends were trimmed by 0 bases and 6 bases, with 7 bases remaining between them. The CDR3 consists of 13 residues. CDR1 SGHNT and CDR2 YYREEE come from the germline V gene (reference sequence). The CDR3, as DNA: TGTGCCAGCAGCTTGGTATTTGTCAATGAGCAGTTCTTC. The encoded protein is CASSLVFVNEQFF.